This is a list of T cell receptor beta chains from one sample in a study of a mutant IDH1 vaccine in newly diagnosed glioma. Their cognate antigens are unknown. Profiled with immunoSEQ multiplex PCR; TCRdb holds only in-frame clones, not every one. This table has about 60,000 clones, roughly four fifths appearing once. This sample comprised PBMCs, obtained from a glioma patient whose treatment included an IDH1 peptide vaccine. These receptors were collected from a woman aged 45-59 years with glioma. Both conserved end residues are part of each CDR3. The order of the fields is CDR3 length, D gene, V gene, J gene, clone size, CDR3 DNA, CDR3 protein. D genes are given only for firm matches. The size field is filled for only some rows; it gives once, few, many or a size class.

cdr3_length: 15; d_call: .; v_call: TRBV5-4; j_call: TRBJ1-3; clone_size: .; cdr3_nt: TGTGCCAGCAGCCCGGGCCTGGGGTCTGGAAACACCATATATTTT; cdr3_aa: CASSPGLGSGNTIYF
cdr3_length: 15; d_call: TRBD1; v_call: TRBV19; j_call: TRBJ2-5; clone_size: few; cdr3_nt: TGTGCCAGTAGTGCCGAGACAGGGTACCAAGAGACCCAGTACTTC; cdr3_aa: CASSAETGYQETQYF
cdr3_length: 13; d_call: .; v_call: TRBV15; j_call: TRBJ1-5; clone_size: .; cdr3_nt: TGTGCCACCAGTTCGATCCCCGATCAGCCCCAGCATTTT; cdr3_aa: CATSSIPDQPQHF
cdr3_length: 14; d_call: .; v_call: TRBV2; j_call: TRBJ1-4; clone_size: .; cdr3_nt: TGTGCCAGCAGCCTCAGGGGAGCTAATGAAAAACTGTTTTTT; cdr3_aa: CASSLRGANEKLFF
cdr3_length: 13; d_call: .; v_call: TRBV10-3; j_call: TRBJ2-2; clone_size: .; cdr3_nt: TGTGCCATCCTTCCGAAGAACACCGGGGAGCTGTTTTTT; cdr3_aa: CAILPKNTGELFF
cdr3_length: 15; d_call: .; v_call: TRBV16; j_call: TRBJ1-2; clone_size: .; cdr3_nt: TGTGCCAGCAGCCCTTCCGGTCTGGCGGGGCTTGGCTACACCTTC; cdr3_aa: CASSPSGLAGLGYTF
cdr3_length: 14; d_call: TRBD1; v_call: TRBV7-9; j_call: TRBJ2-7; clone_size: .; cdr3_nt: TGTGCCAGCAGTTTCGACAGGGTCCTGAACGAGCAGTACTTC; cdr3_aa: CASSFDRVLNEQYF
cdr3_length: 15; d_call: .; v_call: TRBV5-1; j_call: TRBJ1-2; clone_size: few; cdr3_nt: TGCGCCAGCAGCTTGCTGGCAGGAGGTGACTATGGCTACACCTTC; cdr3_aa: CASSLLAGGDYGYTF
cdr3_length: 13; d_call: .; v_call: TRBV25-1; j_call: TRBJ1-2; clone_size: .; cdr3_nt: TGTGCCAGCAGTGACCGGGCCTTCATCGGCTACACCTTC; cdr3_aa: CASSDRAFIGYTF
cdr3_length: 15; d_call: .; v_call: TRBV18; j_call: TRBJ1-6; clone_size: .; cdr3_nt: TGTGCCAGCTCACCAGAGGGCAGGAATAATTCACCCCTCCACTTT; cdr3_aa: CASSPEGRNNSPLHF
cdr3_length: 13; d_call: TRBD1; v_call: TRBV30; j_call: TRBJ1-6; clone_size: .; cdr3_nt: TGTGCCTGGAGAGGACAGGGGAATTCACCCCTCCACTTT; cdr3_aa: CAWRGQGNSPLHF
cdr3_length: 15; d_call: .; v_call: TRBV6-5; j_call: TRBJ1-6; clone_size: .; cdr3_nt: TGTGCCAGCAGTTACGACAGGAGCTATAATTCACCCCTCCACTTT; cdr3_aa: CASSYDRSYNSPLHF
cdr3_length: 12; d_call: .; v_call: TRBV6-6; j_call: TRBJ1-4; clone_size: .; cdr3_nt: TGTGCCAGCAGGGGGGCAAATGAAAAACTGTTTTTT; cdr3_aa: CASRGANEKLFF
cdr3_length: 18; d_call: .; v_call: TRBV7-4; j_call: TRBJ1-4; clone_size: .; cdr3_nt: TGTGCCAGCAGCCAAGAGGGGGGCGCAGGGGCAACTAATGAAAAACTGTTTTTT; cdr3_aa: CASSQEGGAGATNEKLFF
cdr3_length: 13; d_call: .; v_call: TRBV18; j_call: TRBJ2-7; clone_size: .; cdr3_nt: TGTGCCAGCTCACCACCAGGGGCCTACGAGCAGTACTTC; cdr3_aa: CASSPPGAYEQYF
cdr3_length: 14; d_call: .; v_call: TRBV9; j_call: TRBJ1-5; clone_size: .; cdr3_nt: TGTGCCAGCAGCCCCCGTGGGGGCAATCAGCCCCAGCATTTT; cdr3_aa: CASSPRGGNQPQHF
cdr3_length: 14; d_call: TRBD1; v_call: TRBV4-1; j_call: TRBJ1-5; clone_size: .; cdr3_nt: TGCGCCAGGCCGGGACAGGGGGATCAGCAGCCCCAGCATTTT; cdr3_aa: CARPGQGDQQPQHF
cdr3_length: 16; d_call: .; v_call: TRBV4-1; j_call: TRBJ1-5; clone_size: .; cdr3_nt: TGCGCCAGCAGCCAAGAGGCGTACGAGTGGAATCAGCCCCAGCATTTT; cdr3_aa: CASSQEAYEWNQPQHF
cdr3_length: 14; d_call: TRBD2; v_call: TRBV7-2; j_call: TRBJ2-7; clone_size: .; cdr3_nt: TGTGCCAGCAGCCCTACTAGCGGGCCGTACGAGCAGTACTTC; cdr3_aa: CASSPTSGPYEQYF
cdr3_length: 14; d_call: TRBD1; v_call: TRBV5-1; j_call: TRBJ2-2; clone_size: .; cdr3_nt: TGCGCCAGCAGCCGGACAGGGGGGAACGGGGAGCTGTTTTTT; cdr3_aa: CASSRTGGNGELFF
cdr3_length: 15; d_call: TRBD1; v_call: TRBV7-2; j_call: TRBJ2-3; clone_size: .; cdr3_nt: TGTGCCAGCAGCTGGGACAGGGATAGCACAGATACGCAGTATTTT; cdr3_aa: CASSWDRDSTDTQYF
cdr3_length: 13; d_call: .; v_call: TRBV27; j_call: TRBJ1-2; clone_size: .; cdr3_nt: TGTGCCAGCAGTTTCAAGGGCCCGGGGGGCTACACCTTC; cdr3_aa: CASSFKGPGGYTF
cdr3_length: 16; d_call: TRBD2; v_call: TRBV4-2; j_call: TRBJ2-3; clone_size: .; cdr3_nt: TGTGCCAGCAGCCAAGAGCTAGCGGATCTCACAGATACGCAGTATTTT; cdr3_aa: CASSQELADLTDTQYF
cdr3_length: 12; d_call: .; v_call: TRBV5-4; j_call: TRBJ1-1; clone_size: .; cdr3_nt: TGTGCCAGCAGCGCCTGGGGCACTGAAGCTTTCTTT; cdr3_aa: CASSAWGTEAFF
cdr3_length: 14; d_call: .; v_call: TRBV29-1; j_call: TRBJ2-1; clone_size: .; cdr3_nt: TGCAGCTATCGAAGGATGTTAAGTGACAATGAGCAGTTCTTC; cdr3_aa: CSYRRMLSDNEQFF
cdr3_length: 14; d_call: .; v_call: TRBV19; j_call: TRBJ2-1; clone_size: .; cdr3_nt: TGTGCCAGTAACCACCGGGACACCTACAATGAGCAGTTCTTC; cdr3_aa: CASNHRDTYNEQFF
cdr3_length: 12; d_call: .; v_call: TRBV5-5; j_call: TRBJ1-1; clone_size: .; cdr3_nt: TGTGCCAGCACTAGCGGGGCACGAAAAGCTTTCTTT; cdr3_aa: CASTSGARKAFF
cdr3_length: 15; d_call: .; v_call: TRBV18; j_call: TRBJ2-5; clone_size: once; cdr3_nt: TGTGCCAGCTCACCACCGATGTTTCAGGAAGAGACCCAGTACTTC; cdr3_aa: CASSPPMFQEETQYF
cdr3_length: 13; d_call: .; v_call: TRBV11-2; j_call: TRBJ1-1; clone_size: .; cdr3_nt: TGTGCCAGCAGCTTATTTGAGAACACTGAAGCTTTCTTT; cdr3_aa: CASSLFENTEAFF
cdr3_length: 16; d_call: .; v_call: TRBV7-9; j_call: TRBJ1-3; clone_size: .; cdr3_nt: TGTGCCAGCAGATATGGGCAGGGACCCTCTGGAAACACCATATATTTT; cdr3_aa: CASRYGQGPSGNTIYF
cdr3_length: 14; d_call: .; v_call: TRBV9; j_call: TRBJ2-7; clone_size: .; cdr3_nt: TGTGCCAGCAGCGTATGGGCCAGTACCTACGAGCAGTACTTC; cdr3_aa: CASSVWASTYEQYF
cdr3_length: 14; d_call: .; v_call: TRBV19; j_call: TRBJ1-3; clone_size: .; cdr3_nt: TGTGCCAGTAGTACCCACCAGCTTGGAAACACCATATATTTT; cdr3_aa: CASSTHQLGNTIYF
cdr3_length: 12; d_call: .; v_call: TRBV6-1; j_call: TRBJ1-1; clone_size: .; cdr3_nt: TGTGCCAGCCTCCGGGACACCGGCGTAGCTTTCTTT; cdr3_aa: CASLRDTGVAFF
cdr3_length: 14; d_call: .; v_call: TRBV28; j_call: TRBJ1-4; clone_size: .; cdr3_nt: TGTGCCAGCAGTTTTGTCCCCGGGGCGGAAAAACTGTTTTTT; cdr3_aa: CASSFVPGAEKLFF
cdr3_length: 13; d_call: .; v_call: TRBV6-1; j_call: TRBJ1-1; clone_size: .; cdr3_nt: TGTGCCAGCAGTCCTACAGCGAACACTGAAGCTTTCTTT; cdr3_aa: CASSPTANTEAFF
cdr3_length: 13; d_call: .; v_call: TRBV21-1; j_call: TRBJ1-6; clone_size: few; cdr3_nt: TGTGCCAGCAGCAAAGCGGTCTATTCACCCCTCCACTTT; cdr3_aa: CASSKAVYSPLHF
cdr3_length: 13; d_call: TRBD2; v_call: TRBV10-3; j_call: TRBJ2-7; clone_size: .; cdr3_nt: TGTGCCATCAGGGCTAGCGGGGCCTACGAGCAGTACTTC; cdr3_aa: CAIRASGAYEQYF
cdr3_length: 13; d_call: .; v_call: TRBV4-2; j_call: TRBJ1-2; clone_size: .; cdr3_nt: TGTGCCAGCAGCCAAGGGTTAACGGGTGGCTACACCTTC; cdr3_aa: CASSQGLTGGYTF